This T cell receptor beta chain was captured in a study of tumor-infiltrating lymphocytes in glioblastoma multiforme. Whole-study findings and limits: Functional subtype sorting of these T cells was not performed. TCR plus mutation findings rest on a single glioblastoma patient.

As regards this clonotype: The antigen is undetermined. At one boundary the junction diverges from the germline segment, which might be a read error.

TCRB libraries came from RNA via three nested multiplex PCR rounds. Input was 0.5 ug total RNA, reverse-transcribed with a C-beta primer. Unique molecular identifiers were not described for the libraries. TCRdb ran MiXCR on the multiplex PCR reads and lists one entry per CDR3 protein. The table shows nearly 8,500 distinct CDR3 sequences, with about 76% occurring only once. Input material: brain tumor tissue. The sequence came from a male donor with glioblastoma.

Written as DNA, the CDR3 is TGCGACAGCAGCACAGGGAATCTCGAGCAGTACTTC. This gives the protein CDSSTGNLEQYF. This chain joins TRBV11-2 and TRBJ2-7; TRBD1 might be the D (6 bases). CDR3 size: 12 residues. Germline V CDR1 and CDR2: SGHAT, FQNNGV.